The 19 T cell receptor beta chains presented below share a single source sample, sequenced in a study of T cell responses to AZD1222 COVID-19 vaccine. The table came from immunoSEQ multiplex PCR; TCRdb's copy has only in-frame clones and leaves some out. The repertoire has some 170,000 clones, 85% to 90% of them found once; the top ten carry around 1.6%. Sample: peripheral blood, taken on day 0 of AZD1222 vaccination. The receptor set was obtained from an adult in good health.

The chain recombines TRBV7-8 with TRBJ2-6, with D hard to call. Germline V gives CDR1 SGHVS, CDR2 FQNEAQ. Trimming stripped 8 bases from V and 0 bases from J, with 20 bases between. This CDR3 is built from 18 residues. DNA for the CDR3: TGTGCCAGCGCTCTCACAGCTTGGGTCAGCTCTGGGGCCAACGTCCTGACTTTC. Its translation: CASALTAWVSSGANVLTF.

The chain combines TRBV7-2 with TRBJ2-5, with unresolved D. This CDR3 is built from 13 residues. V shed 5 bases and J shed 4 bases, with 11 bases lying between them. The germline V gene encodes CDR1 SGHTA and CDR2 FQGNSA. For the CDR3, the DNA is TGTGCCAGCAGCCACCGGGTTCCAGAGACCCAGTACTTC. This gives the protein CASSHRVPETQYF.

The rearrangement uses TRBV30 and TRBJ2-7; D uncertain. The CDR3 length is 13 residues. Germline V gene lookup returns CDR1 GTSNPN and CDR2 SVGIG (reference sequence). Trimming stripped 1 base from V and 1 base from J, with 8 bases between. In DNA form, the CDR3 reads TGTGCCTGGAGTGCGGACGGATCCTACGAGCAGTACTTC. This sequence encodes CAWSADGSYEQYF.

The CDR3 sequence is CATSDLPSGRGGQETQYF. CDR3 DNA: TGTGCCACCAGTGATTTGCCCAGCGGGCGGGGGGGACAAGAGACCCAGTACTTC. The chain combines TRBV24-1 with TRBJ2-5; TRBD2 matches at 9 bases. CDR3 length: 18 amino acids. J lost 2 bases, V lost 0 bases, and 9 bases had no gene match. Per the germline V gene, CDR1 is KGHDR and CDR2 is SFDVKD.

V is TRBV27 and J is TRBJ1-1; 9 nucleotides line up with TRBD1. CDR3 length equals 16 residues. J lost 5 bases, V lost 6 bases, and 13 bases had no gene match. Germline V gives CDR1 MNHEY, CDR2 SMNVEV (reference sequence). The CDR3 bases are TGTGCCAGCAGCACACGGACAGGGGTCGACCGAACTGAAGCTTTCTTT. Its translation is CASSTRTGVDRTEAFF.

V gene TRBV10-3 combines with J gene TRBJ1-1, with D perhaps TRBD1 (5 bases). CDR3 length equals 15 residues. The germline V gene encodes CDR1 ENHRY and CDR2 SYGVKD. V dropped 8 bases and J dropped 0 bases, with 16 bases sitting between them. The CDR3 spells CAILDPGTVNTEAFF. In DNA, the CDR3 is TGTGCCATCCTTGACCCGGGGACGGTGAACACTGAAGCTTTCTTT.

This sequence joins TRBV28 and TRBJ1-6; 7 bases fit TRBD1. Per germline, CDR1 MDHEN and CDR2 SYDVKM. V dropped 5 bases and J dropped 8; count of bases not matched to a gene: 9. The CDR3 totals 15 residues. CDR3 coding DNA: TGTGCCAGCAGTCCCCTGGGACAGCACGATTCACCCCTCCACTTT. Amino acid sequence: CASSPLGQHDSPLHF.

The rearrangement links TRBV28 to TRBJ1-5, with TRBD1 matching over 8 bases. The CDR3 contains 15 residues. From germline, CDR1 is MDHEN and CDR2 SYDVKM. Losses at the gene ends were 4 bases for V and 1 base for J; bases not matched to a gene: 3. CDR3 nucleotide sequence: TGTGCCAGCAGTTCAGGGGGCGTAAGCAATCAGCCCCAGCATTTT. Translating gives CASSSGGVSNQPQHF.

The chain carries TRBV2 and TRBJ2-1; 7 bases are a match to TRBD2. V lost 5 bases, J lost 7 bases, and 11 bases stayed unmatched. Germline V CDR1 and CDR2: SNHLY, FYNNEI. The length of the CDR3 is 15 residues. The DNA for the CDR3 is TGTGCCAGCAGTCAAACCCGGACTAGTGGTAATGAGCAGTTCTTC. Translation gives CASSQTRTSGNEQFF.

The chain recombines TRBV28 with TRBJ1-2; 9 nucleotides agree with TRBD1. This CDR3 spans 15 amino acids. CDR1 MDHEN and CDR2 SYDVKM come from the germline V gene. With 7 bases clipped from V and 4 bases from J, the junction kept 10 bases outside the gene matches. CDR3 nucleotide sequence: TGTGCCAGCATTAGAACAGGGGGCGCTTCCTATGGCTACACCTTC. Its protein product is CASIRTGGASYGYTF.

This clone has just one count. The gene calls are TRBV6-5 and TRBJ1-2; 9 bases align to TRBD1. Trimming removed 2 bases from V and 2 bases from J; junction bases left unmatched: 3. CDR1 MNHEY and CDR2 SVGAGI come from the germline V gene. The CDR3 loop spans 15 amino acids. CDR3 amino acids: CASSYGTGGNYGYTF. Written as DNA, the CDR3 is TGTGCCAGCAGTTACGGTACAGGGGGCAACTATGGCTACACCTTC.

The V gene is TRBV24-1, the J gene TRBJ2-3; D gene ambiguous. This CDR3 has 14 residues. The ends were cut back, 12 bases at V and 0 bases at J, with 15 bases in the middle. Looked up from germline, CDR1 is KGHDR and CDR2 is SFDVKD. CDR3 sequence (DNA): TGTGCCGCCGGTGGATCGTTTAGCACAGATACGCAGTATTTT. This codes for CAAGGSFSTDTQYF.

This clone has a handful of counts. The genes are TRBV6-6 and TRBJ1-5; TRBD1 matches 7 bases. Looked up from germline, CDR1 is MNHNY and CDR2 is SVGAGI (reference sequence). After removal of 7 bases from V and 0 bases from J, the junction contained 3 bases not matched to a gene. The CDR3 is 14 residues long. The CDR3 DNA is TGTGCCAGCACCCAGGGGGGTAGCAATCAGCCCCAGCATTTT. This sequence encodes CASTQGGSNQPQHF.

This clone was counted between two and nine times. The chain combines TRBV7-8 with TRBJ2-3; D possibly uses TRBD1 or TRBD2 (6 bases each). Germline V gene lookup returns CDR1 SGHVS and CDR2 FQNEAQ. Trimming shortened V by 2 bases and J by 5 bases, and 26 bases separated the two germline ends. CDR3 length: 19 amino acids. As DNA, the CDR3 is TGTGCCAGCAGCTTATTGAGAACCGGGGGCAATCTGGTGGGAGATACGCAGTATTTT. It specifies CASSLLRTGGNLVGDTQYF.

The chain couples TRBV30 to TRBJ2-1; TRBD2 matches 9 bases. CDR3 length: 15 residues. The V gene's germline CDR1 is GTSNPN and CDR2 SVGIG (reference sequence). V trimming: 4 bases; J trimming: 2 bases; junction bases outside the gene matches: 6. CDR3 bases: TGTGCCTGGACCGCGACTAGCGGACCCTACAATGAGCAGTTCTTC. Protein sequence: CAWTATSGPYNEQFF.

The V gene is TRBV28, the J gene TRBJ2-5; TRBD2 matches at 10 bases. J lost 1 base, V lost 3 bases, and 2 bases had no gene match. Germline V lookup: CDR1 MDHEN, CDR2 SYDVKM. The CDR3 is 15 residues long. The CDR3 region is CASSFSGGAQETQYF. The CDR3, as DNA: TGTGCCAGCAGTTTCAGCGGGGGGGCCCAAGAGACCCAGTACTTC.

The rearrangement joins TRBV28 to TRBJ2-7; D not resolved. The CDR3 runs to 13 residues. With 2 bases removed from V and 3 bases from J, the gap between germline ends came to 8 bases. The germline gives CDR1 MDHEN, CDR2 SYDVKM. CDR3 region: CASSLGNFYEQYF. The CDR3 coding sequence is TGTGCCAGCAGTTTAGGCAATTTCTACGAGCAGTACTTC.

The chain recombines TRBV7-3 with TRBJ1-1, with D hard to call. V was pared by 3 bases and J by 0 bases, with 5 bases between. CDR1 is SGHTA, CDR2 FQGTGA, per germline. This CDR3 is 13 amino acids long. DNA for the CDR3: TGTGCCAGCAGCTTTAGAATGAACACTGAAGCTTTCTTT. It is translated as CASSFRMNTEAFF.

A few counts support this clone. The rearrangement links TRBV4-2 to TRBJ2-5; 12 bases line up with TRBD2. The V gene end was trimmed by 4 bases and the J gene end by 5 bases; junction bases not matched to a gene: 2. CDR1 is LGHNA, CDR2 YNFKEQ, per germline. The CDR3 contains 14 residues. CDR3 sequence (DNA): TGTGCCAGCAGCCCCCTAGCGGGGGGGGAGACCCAGTACTTC. It encodes CASSPLAGGETQYF.